Included here is one T cell receptor beta chain sequence, with context. Its antigen specificity is not known. No base qualities exist here, and no much larger clone lies one base off it. The V and J ends are trimmed by 2 bases and 0 bases, leaving 10 bases between them. CDR1 SNHLY and CDR2 FYNNEI were looked up in the germline V gene. Its CDR3 holds 16 amino acids, cysteine through phenylalanine. Just CDR3 DNA is preserved here, 48 bases in frame from base 1. The entry originates in a study of T cell changes during pregnancy in multiple sclerosis (dated by TCRdb to the late 2010s). Regarding the research as a whole: Changes in the T cell repertoire over the course of pregnancy were examined in this study in women with multiple sclerosis.

Libraries were made using the immunoSEQ multiplex PCR assay. Imported from immuneACCESS, the table was reduced by TCRdb to in-frame sequences with V and J called. These copies leave out some clones; in studies compared against another copy, an unresolved V gene accounts for under half, and the cause of the remainder is not known. In this sample the table shows about 97,000 clones, about nine tenths of which occur a single time. The top ten clonotypes cover about 0.75% of the sample. The V gene is TRBV2 and the J gene is TRBJ1-4, and TRBD1 may be the D gene, going by 5 matching bases. The TCR comes from a female donor in good health, enrolled as a control in a pregnancy study. This specimen was peripheral blood, taken in the second trimester of pregnancy. The CDR3 region reads CASSERGRATNEKLFF. The bases read TGTGCCAGCAGTGAAAGGGGAAGAGCAACTAATGAAAAACTGTTTTTT.